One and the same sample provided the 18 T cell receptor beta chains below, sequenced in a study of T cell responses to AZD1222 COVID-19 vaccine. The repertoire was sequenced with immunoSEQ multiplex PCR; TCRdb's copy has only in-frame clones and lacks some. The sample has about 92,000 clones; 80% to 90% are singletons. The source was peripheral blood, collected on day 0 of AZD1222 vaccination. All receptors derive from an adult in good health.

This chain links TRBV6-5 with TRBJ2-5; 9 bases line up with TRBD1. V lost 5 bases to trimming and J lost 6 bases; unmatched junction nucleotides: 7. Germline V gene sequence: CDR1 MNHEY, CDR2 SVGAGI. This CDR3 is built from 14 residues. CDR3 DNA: TGTGCCAGCAGTAAACTGGACAGGGGTAAGACCCAGTACTTC. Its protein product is CASSKLDRGKTQYF.

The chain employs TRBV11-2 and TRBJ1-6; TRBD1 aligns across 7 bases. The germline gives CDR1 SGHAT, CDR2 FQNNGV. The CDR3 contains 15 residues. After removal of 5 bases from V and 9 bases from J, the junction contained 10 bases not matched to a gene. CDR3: CASSKTGTEVSPLHF. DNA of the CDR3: TGTGCCAGCAGCAAGACCGGGACAGAGGTTTCACCCCTCCACTTT.

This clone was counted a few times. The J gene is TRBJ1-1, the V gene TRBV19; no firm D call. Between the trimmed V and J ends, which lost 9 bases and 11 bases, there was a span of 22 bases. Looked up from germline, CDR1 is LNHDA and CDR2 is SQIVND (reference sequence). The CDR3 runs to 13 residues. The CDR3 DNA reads TGTGCCAGCCATAAAAGGACCCTCCGTGGGGCTTTCTTT. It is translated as CASHKRTLRGAFF.

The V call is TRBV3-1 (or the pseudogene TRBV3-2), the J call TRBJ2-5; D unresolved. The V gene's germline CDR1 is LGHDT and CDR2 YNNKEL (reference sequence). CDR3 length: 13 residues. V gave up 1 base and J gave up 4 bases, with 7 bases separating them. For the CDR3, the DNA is TGTGCCAGCAGCCAAGCCCTTCTAGAGACCCAGTACTTC. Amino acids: CASSQALLETQYF.

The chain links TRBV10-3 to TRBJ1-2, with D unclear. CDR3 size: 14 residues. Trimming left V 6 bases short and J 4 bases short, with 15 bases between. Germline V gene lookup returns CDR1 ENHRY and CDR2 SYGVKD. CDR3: CAISAQTVGYGYTF. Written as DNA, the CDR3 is TGTGCCATCAGCGCTCAAACAGTGGGCTATGGCTACACCTTC.

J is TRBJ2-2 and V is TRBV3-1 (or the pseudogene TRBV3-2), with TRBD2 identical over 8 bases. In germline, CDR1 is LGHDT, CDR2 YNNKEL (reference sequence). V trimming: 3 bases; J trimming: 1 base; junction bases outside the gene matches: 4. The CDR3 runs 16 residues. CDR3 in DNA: TGTGCCAGCAGCCACAGAGCGGGGGTGAACACCGGGGAGCTGTTTTTT. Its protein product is CASSHRAGVNTGELFF.

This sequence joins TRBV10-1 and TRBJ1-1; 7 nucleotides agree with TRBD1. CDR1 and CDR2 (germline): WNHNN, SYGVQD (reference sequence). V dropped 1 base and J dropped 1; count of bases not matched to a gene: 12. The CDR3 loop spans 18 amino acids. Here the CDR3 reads CASSEWQDVGDRNTEAFF. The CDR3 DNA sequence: TGCGCCAGCAGTGAGTGGCAAGACGTCGGGGACAGGAACACTGAAGCTTTCTTT.

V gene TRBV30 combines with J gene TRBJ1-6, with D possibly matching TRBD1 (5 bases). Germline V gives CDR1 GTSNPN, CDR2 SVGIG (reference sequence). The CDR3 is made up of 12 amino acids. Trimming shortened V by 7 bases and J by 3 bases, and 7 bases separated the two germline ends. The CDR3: CALQDYNSPLHF. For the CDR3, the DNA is TGTGCCTTACAGGACTATAATTCACCCCTCCACTTT.

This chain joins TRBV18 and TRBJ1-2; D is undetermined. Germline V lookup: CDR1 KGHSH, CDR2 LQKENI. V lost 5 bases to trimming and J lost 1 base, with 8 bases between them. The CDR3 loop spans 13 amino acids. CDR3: CASSIQDNYGYTF. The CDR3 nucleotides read TGTGCCAGCTCAATTCAGGATAACTATGGCTACACCTTC.

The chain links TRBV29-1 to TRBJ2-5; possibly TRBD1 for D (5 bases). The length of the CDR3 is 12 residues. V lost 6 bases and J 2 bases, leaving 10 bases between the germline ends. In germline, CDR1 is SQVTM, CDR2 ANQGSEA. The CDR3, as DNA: TGCAGCGTCGACAGAACTCAAGAGACCCAGTACTTC. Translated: CSVDRTQETQYF.

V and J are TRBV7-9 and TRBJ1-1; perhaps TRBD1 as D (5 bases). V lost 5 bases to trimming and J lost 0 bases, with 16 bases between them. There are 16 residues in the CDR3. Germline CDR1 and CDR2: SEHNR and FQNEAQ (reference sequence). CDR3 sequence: CASSPRVRVLNTEAFF. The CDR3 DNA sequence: TGTGCCAGCAGCCCAAGGGTCAGGGTCCTGAACACTGAAGCTTTCTTT.

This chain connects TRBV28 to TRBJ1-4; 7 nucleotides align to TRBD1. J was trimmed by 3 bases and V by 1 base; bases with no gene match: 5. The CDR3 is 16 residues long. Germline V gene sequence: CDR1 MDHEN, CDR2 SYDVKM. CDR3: CASSLSGTASNEKLFF. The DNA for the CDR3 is TGTGCCAGCAGTTTATCCGGGACAGCCTCTAATGAAAAACTGTTTTTT.

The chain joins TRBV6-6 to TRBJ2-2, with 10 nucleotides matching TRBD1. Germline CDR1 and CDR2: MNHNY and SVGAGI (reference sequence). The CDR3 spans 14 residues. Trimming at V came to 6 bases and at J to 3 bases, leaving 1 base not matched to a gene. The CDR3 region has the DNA TGTGCCAGCAGCGGACAGGGGGACACCGGGGAGCTGTTTTTT. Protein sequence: CASSGQGDTGELFF.

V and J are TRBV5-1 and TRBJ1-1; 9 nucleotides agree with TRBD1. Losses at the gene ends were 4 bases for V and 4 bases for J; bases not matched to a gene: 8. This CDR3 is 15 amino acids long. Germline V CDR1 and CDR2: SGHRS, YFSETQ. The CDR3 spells CASSTISTGGTEAFF. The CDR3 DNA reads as TGCGCCAGCAGCACAATTTCGACAGGGGGCACTGAAGCTTTCTTT.

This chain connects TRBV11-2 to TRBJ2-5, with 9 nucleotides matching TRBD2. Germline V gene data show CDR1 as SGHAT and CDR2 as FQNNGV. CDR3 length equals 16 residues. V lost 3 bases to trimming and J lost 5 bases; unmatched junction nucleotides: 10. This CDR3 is CASSLLAGLAGETQYF. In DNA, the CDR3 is TGTGCCAGCAGCTTGTTGGCGGGGCTAGCGGGGGAGACCCAGTACTTC.

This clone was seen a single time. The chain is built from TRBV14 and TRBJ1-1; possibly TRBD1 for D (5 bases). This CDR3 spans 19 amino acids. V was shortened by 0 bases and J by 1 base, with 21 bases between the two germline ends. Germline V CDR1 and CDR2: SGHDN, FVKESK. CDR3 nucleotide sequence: TGTGCCAGCAGCCAAGATCCTTGGGAATTGGCAGGGCCGAACACTGAAGCTTTCTTT. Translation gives CASSQDPWELAGPNTEAFF.

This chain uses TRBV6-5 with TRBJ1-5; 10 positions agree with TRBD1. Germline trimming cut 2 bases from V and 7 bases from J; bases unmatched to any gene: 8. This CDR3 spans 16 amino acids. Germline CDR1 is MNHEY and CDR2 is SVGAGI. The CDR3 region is CASSYTWTGGNQPQHF. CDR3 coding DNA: TGTGCCAGCAGTTACACCTGGACAGGGGGAAACCAGCCCCAGCATTTT.

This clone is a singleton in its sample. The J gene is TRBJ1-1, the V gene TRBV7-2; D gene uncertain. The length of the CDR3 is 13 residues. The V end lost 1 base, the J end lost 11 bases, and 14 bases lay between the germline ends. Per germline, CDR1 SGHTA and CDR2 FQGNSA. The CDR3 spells CASSLGGLSRAFF. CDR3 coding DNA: TGTGCCAGCAGCTTAGGAGGGTTAAGTAGGGCTTTCTTT.